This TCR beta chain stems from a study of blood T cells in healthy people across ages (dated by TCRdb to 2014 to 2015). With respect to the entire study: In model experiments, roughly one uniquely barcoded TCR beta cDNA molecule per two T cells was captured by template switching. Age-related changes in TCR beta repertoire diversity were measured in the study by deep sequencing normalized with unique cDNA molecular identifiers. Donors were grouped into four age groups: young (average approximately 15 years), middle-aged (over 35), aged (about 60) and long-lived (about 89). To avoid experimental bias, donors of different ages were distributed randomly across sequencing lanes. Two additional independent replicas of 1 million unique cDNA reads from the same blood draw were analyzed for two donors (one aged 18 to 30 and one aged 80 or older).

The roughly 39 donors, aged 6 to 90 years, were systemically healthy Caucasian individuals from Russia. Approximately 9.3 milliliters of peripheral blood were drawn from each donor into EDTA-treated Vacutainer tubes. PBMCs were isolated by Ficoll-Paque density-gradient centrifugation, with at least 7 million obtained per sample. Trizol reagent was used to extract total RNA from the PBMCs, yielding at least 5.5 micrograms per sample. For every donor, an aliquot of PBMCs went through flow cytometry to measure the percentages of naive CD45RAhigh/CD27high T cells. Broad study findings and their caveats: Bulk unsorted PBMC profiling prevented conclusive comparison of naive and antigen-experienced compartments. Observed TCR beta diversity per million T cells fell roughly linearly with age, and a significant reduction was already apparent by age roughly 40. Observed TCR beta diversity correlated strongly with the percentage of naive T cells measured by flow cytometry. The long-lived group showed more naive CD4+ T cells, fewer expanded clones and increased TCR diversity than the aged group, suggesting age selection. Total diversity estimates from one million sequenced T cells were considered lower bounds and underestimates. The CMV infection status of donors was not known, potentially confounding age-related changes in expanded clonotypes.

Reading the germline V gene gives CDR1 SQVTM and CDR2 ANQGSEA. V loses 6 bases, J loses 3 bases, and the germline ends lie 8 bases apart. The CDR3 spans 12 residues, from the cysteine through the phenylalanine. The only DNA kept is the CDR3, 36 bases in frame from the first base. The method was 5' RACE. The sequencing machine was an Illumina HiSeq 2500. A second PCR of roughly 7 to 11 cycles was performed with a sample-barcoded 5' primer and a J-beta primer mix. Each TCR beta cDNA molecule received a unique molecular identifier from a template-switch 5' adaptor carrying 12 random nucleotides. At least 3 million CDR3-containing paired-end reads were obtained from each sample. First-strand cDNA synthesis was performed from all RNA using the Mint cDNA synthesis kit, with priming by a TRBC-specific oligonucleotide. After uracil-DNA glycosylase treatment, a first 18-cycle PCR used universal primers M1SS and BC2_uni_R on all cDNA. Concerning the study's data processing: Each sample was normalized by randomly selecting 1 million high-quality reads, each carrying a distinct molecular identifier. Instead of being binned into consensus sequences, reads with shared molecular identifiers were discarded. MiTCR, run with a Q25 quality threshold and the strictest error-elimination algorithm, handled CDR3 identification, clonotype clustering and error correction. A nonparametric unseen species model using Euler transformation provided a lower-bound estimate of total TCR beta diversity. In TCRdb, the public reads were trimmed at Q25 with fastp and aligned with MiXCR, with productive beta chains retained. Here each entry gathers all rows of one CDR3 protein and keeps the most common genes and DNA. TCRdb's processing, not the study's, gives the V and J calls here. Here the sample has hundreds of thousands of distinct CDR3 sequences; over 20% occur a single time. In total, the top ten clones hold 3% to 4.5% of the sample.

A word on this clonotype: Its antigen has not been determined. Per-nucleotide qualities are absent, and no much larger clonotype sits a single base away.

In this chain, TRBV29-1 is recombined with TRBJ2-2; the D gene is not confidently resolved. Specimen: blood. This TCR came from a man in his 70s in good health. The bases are TGCAGCGTCGAACCAGACACCGGGGAGCTGTTTTTT. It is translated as CSVEPDTGELFF.